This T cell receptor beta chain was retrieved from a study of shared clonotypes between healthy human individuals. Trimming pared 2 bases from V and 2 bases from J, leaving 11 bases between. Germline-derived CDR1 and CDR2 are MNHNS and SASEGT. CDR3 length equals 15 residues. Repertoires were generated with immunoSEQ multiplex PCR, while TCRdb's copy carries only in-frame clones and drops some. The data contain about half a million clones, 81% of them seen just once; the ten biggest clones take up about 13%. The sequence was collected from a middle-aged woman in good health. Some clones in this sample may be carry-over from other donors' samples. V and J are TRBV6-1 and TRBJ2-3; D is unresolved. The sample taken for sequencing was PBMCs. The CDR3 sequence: CASSELRLYTDTQYF. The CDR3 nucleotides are TGTGCCAGCAGTGAATTGCGGCTCTACACAGATACGCAGTATTTT.